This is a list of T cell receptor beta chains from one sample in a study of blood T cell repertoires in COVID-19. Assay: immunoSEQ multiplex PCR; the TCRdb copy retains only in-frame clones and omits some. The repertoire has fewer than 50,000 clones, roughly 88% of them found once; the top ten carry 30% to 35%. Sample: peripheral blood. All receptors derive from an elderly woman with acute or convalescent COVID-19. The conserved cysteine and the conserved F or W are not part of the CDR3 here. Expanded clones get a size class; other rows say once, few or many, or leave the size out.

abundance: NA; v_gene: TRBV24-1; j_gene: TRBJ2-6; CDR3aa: ATSDPSGGGGANVLT
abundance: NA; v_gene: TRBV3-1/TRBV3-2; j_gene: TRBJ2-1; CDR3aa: ASSQGVAGGEQF
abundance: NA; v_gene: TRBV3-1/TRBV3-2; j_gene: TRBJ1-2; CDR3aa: ASSQESRQFNGYT
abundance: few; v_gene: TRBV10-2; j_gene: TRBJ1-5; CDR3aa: ASSGQGENQPQH
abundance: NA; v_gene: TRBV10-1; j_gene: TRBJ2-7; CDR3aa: ASNSTSGRKIILYEQY
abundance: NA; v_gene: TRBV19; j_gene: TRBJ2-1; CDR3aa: ASSKSPGGRAIEQF
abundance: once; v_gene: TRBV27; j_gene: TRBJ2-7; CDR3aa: AARTGTGGFYEQY
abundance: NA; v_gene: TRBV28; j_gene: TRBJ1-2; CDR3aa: ASSPGTEPYGYT
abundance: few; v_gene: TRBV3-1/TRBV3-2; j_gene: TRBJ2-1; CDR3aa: ASSHPPVRTSGINEQF
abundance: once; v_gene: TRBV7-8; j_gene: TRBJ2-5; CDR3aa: ASKRPGFSGQETQY
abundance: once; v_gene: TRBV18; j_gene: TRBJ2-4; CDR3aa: ASSLNPGGDIQY
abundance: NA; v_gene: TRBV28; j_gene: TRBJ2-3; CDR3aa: ASTWGQGSTDTQY
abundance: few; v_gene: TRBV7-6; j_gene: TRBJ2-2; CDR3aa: ASSLESFAVSGELF
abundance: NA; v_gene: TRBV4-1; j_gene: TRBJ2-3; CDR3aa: ASSQGVAGGPITQADTQY
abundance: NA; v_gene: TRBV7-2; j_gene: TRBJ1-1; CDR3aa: ASSSSQGVNTEAF
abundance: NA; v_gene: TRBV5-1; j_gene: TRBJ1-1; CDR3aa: ASSLAGNTEAF
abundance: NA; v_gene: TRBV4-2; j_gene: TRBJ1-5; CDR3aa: ASSQTGGGQGALIDQPQH
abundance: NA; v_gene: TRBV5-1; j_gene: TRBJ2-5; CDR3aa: ASSLPSAVASGEETQY
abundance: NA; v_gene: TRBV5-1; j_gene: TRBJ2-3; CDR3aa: ASSPWGDPTDTQY
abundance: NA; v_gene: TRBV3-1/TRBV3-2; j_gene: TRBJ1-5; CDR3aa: ASSHGDRENQPQH
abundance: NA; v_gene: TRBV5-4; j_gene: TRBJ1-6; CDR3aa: AVKQGSSYNSPLH
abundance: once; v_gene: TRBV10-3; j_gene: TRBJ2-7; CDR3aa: ATDRGPYSYEQY
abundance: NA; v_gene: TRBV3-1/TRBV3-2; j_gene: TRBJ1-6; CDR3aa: ASSPLGAESPLH
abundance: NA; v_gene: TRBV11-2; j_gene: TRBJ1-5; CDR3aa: ASSFGTANQPQH
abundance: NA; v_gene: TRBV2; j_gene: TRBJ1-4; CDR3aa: ASRPQGHNEKLF
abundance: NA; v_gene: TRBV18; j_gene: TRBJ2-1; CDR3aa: ASSQRLNEQF
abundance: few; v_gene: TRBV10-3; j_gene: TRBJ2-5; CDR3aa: AISGGLAGVSETQY
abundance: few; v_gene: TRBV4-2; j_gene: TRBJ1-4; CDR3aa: ASSQDLLSYELFGEKLF
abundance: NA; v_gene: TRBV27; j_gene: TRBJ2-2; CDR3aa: ASSPLERTGELF
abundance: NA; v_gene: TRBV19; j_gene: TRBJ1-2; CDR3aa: ASSRRDSYGYT
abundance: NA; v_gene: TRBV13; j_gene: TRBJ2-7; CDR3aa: ASSLSGRIMGQDSYEQY
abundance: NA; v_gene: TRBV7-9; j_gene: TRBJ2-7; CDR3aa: ASSSRQTYEQY
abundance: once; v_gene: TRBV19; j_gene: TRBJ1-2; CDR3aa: ASSTRTGGTSYGYT
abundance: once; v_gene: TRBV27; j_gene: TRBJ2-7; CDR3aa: ASRVSIPPYEQY
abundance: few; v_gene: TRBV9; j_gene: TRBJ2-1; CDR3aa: ASSVSGFPNEQF
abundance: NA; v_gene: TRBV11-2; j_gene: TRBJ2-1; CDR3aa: ASSLNGAFSSYNEQF
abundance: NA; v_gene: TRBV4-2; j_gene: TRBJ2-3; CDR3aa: ASSQDWLAGGVGDTQY
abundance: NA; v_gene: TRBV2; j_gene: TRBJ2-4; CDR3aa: ASSQDSLAKNIQY
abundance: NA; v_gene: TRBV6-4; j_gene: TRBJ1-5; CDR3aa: ASSAQGGNQPQH
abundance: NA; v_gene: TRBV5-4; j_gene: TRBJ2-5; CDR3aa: ASSSAGTSAETQY
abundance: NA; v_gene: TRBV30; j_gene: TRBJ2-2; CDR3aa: ASGSTDSSGQTRNTGELF
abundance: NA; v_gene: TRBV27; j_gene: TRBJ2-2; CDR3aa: ASSFQGTRLPGELF
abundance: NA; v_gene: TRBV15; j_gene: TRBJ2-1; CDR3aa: ATSILGGGNEQF
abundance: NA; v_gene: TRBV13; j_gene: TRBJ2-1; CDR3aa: ASSSGQGHRNEQF